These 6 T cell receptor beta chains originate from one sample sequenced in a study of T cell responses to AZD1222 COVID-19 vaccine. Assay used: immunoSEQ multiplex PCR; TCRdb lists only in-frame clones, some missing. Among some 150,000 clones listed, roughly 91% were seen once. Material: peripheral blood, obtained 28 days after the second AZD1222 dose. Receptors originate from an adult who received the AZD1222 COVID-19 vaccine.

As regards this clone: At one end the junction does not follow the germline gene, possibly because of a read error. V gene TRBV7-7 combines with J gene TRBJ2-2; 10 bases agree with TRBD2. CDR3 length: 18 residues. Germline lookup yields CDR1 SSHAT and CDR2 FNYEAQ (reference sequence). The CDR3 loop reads CASSFPSGSFPNTGELFF. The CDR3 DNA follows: TGTGCTAGCAGCTTCCCTAGCGGGAGTTTCCCCAACACCGGGGAGCTGTTTTTT. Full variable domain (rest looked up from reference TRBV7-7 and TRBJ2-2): GAGVSQSPRYKVTKRGQDVTLRCDPISSHATLYWYQQALGQGPEFLTYFNYEAQPDKSGLPSDRFSAERPEGSISTLTIQRTEQRDSAMYRCASSFPSGSFPNTGELFFGEGSRLTVL.

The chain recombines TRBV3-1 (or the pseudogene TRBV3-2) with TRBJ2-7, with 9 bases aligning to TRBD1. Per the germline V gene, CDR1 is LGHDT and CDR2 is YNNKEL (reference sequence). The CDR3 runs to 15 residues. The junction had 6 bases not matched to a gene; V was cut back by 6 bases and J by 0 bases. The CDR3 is CASSLTGGDSYEQYF. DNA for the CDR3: TGTGCCAGCAGTTTGACAGGGGGAGACTCCTACGAGCAGTACTTC.

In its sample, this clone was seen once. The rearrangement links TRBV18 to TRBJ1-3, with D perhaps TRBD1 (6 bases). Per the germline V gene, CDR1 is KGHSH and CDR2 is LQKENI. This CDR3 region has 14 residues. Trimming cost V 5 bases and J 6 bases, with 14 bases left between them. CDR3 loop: CASSSTGWENTIYF. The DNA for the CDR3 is TGTGCCAGCTCATCCACAGGGTGGGAAAACACCATATATTTT. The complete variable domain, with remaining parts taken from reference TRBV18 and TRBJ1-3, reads NAGVMQNPRHLVRRRGQEARLRCSPMKGHSHVYWYRQLPEEGLKFMVYLQKENIIDESGMPKERFSAEFPKEGPSILRIQQVVRGDSAAYFCASSSTGWENTIYFGEGSWLTVV.

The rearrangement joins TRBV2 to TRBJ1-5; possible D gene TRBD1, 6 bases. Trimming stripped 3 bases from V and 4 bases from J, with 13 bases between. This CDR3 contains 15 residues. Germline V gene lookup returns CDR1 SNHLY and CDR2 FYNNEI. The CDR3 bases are TGTGCCAGCAGTGACGACCCACAGGGAAATCAGCCCCAGCATTTT. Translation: CASSDDPQGNQPQHF.

Here the CDR3 DNA reads TGTGCCAGCAGCCAAGTCGGAAGACTAGCGGGGGCGCAAAACATTCAGTACTTC. Translating it yields CASSQVGRLAGAQNIQYF. This chain links TRBV3-1 (or the pseudogene TRBV3-2) with TRBJ2-4; 12 bases are a match to TRBD2. Germline V gives CDR1 LGHDT, CDR2 YNNKEL (reference sequence). V lost 1 base to trimming and J lost 5 bases; unmatched junction nucleotides: 9. The CDR3 runs 18 residues.

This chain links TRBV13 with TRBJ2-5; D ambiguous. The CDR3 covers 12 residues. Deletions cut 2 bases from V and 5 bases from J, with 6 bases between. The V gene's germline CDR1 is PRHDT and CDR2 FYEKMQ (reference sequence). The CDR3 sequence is CASSLLGETQYF. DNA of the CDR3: TGTGCCAGCAGCTTATTAGGGGAGACCCAGTACTTC.